These 8 T cell receptor beta chains were sequenced from one sample in a study of T cell responses to AZD1222 COVID-19 vaccine (dated by TCRdb to about 2021). The library was obtained by the immunoSEQ multiplex PCR assay. TCRdb carries this immuneACCESS record with in-frame sequences only. Its versions omit some clonotypes, under half of them owing to an unresolved V gene in the studies checked, with the rest unexplained. Recorded for this sample are roughly 180,000 clones; more than 85% of them occurred a single time. Clones ranked in the top ten supply around 3.6% of the sample. The sample's time point, from its label and the paper: about 28 days (+/-7) after the second vaccine dose. Here the sequenced sample was peripheral blood, taken 28 days after the second AZD1222 dose. Receptor source: an adult who received the AZD1222 COVID-19 vaccine.

The chain combines TRBV2 with TRBJ2-7; TRBD2 might be the D (6 bases). The CDR3 runs 14 residues. Germline loops: CDR1 SNHLY, CDR2 FYNNEI. Trimming took off 8 bases at V and 2 bases at J, with 16 bases between the two ends. CDR3 DNA sequence: TGTGCCAGCGGGGGGACGCGGGCTCCCTACGAGCAGTACTTC. This gives the protein CASGGTRAPYEQYF. Together with reference TRBV2 and TRBJ2-7, the CDR3 gives the full variable domain: EPEVTQTPSHQVTQMGQEVILRCVPISNHLYFYWYRQILGQKVEFLVSFYNNEISEKSEIFDDQFSVERPDGSNFTLKIRSTKLEDSAMYFCASGGTRAPYEQYFGPGTRLTVT.

The chain recombines TRBV19 with TRBJ1-1; D might be TRBD1 (6 bases). The CDR3 length is 17 residues. CDR1 and CDR2 from the germline V gene are LNHDA and SQIVND (reference sequence). Trimming took off 1 base at V and 0 bases at J, with 15 bases between the two ends. The CDR3 DNA sequence: TGTGCCAGTAGTATAGGACAGGTCAAACGTGTGAACACTGAAGCTTTCTTT. Translating gives CASSIGQVKRVNTEAFF. Complete variable domain (other parts from reference TRBV19 and TRBJ1-1): DGGITQSPKYLFRKEGQNVTLSCEQNLNHDAMYWYRQDPGQGLRLIYYSQIVNDFQKGDIAEGYSVSREKKESFPLTVTSAQKNPTAFYLCASSIGQVKRVNTEAFFGQGTRLTVV.

V is TRBV28 and J is TRBJ1-2, with 8 bases matching TRBD1. The CDR3 extends over 15 amino acids. The J segment lost 4 bases and the V segment lost 6 bases, leaving 10 bases of the junction unmatched. CDR1 is MDHEN and CDR2 is SYDVKM in the germline V gene. The CDR3 DNA is TGTGCCAGCAGCCCCCGGGACAGGCCAACCTATGGCTACACCTTC. Residues: CASSPRDRPTYGYTF.

This clone was seen a single time. The chain uses TRBV9 and TRBJ1-5, with unresolved D. This CDR3 comprises 15 residues. Germline V CDR1 and CDR2: SGDLS, YYNGEE. Trimming took 0 bases from V and 1 from J, leaving 8 bases between them. The CDR3 region is CASSVEGSSNQPQHF. The CDR3 DNA reads as TGTGCCAGCAGCGTAGAGGGTTCAAGCAATCAGCCCCAGCATTTT.

The gene calls are TRBV11-3 and TRBJ2-1; D is possibly TRBD1 or TRBD2 (5 bases each). The CDR3 extends over 14 amino acids. Per the germline V gene, CDR1 is SGHNT and CDR2 is YENEEA. V dropped 1 base and J dropped 7 bases, with 11 bases sitting between them. The CDR3 DNA is TGTGCCAGCAGCTTAGTAGGGGAGATGAATGAGCAGTTCTTC. Translation gives CASSLVGEMNEQFF.

The chain carries TRBV3-1 (or the pseudogene TRBV3-2) and TRBJ2-7; D is possibly TRBD2 (6 bases). CDR3 length: 13 amino acids. Trimming stripped 5 bases from V and 6 bases from J, with 14 bases between. The germline V gene encodes CDR1 LGHDT and CDR2 YNNKEL (reference sequence). The CDR3 spells CASSRWTTPEQYF. The CDR3 region has the DNA TGTGCCAGCAGCAGGTGGACTACCCCCGAGCAGTACTTC.

The chain has TRBV4-3 and TRBJ2-1; D gene ambiguous. The CDR3 consists of 15 residues. Germline-derived CDR1 and CDR2 are LGHNA and YSLEER. The V and J ends lost 0 bases and 3 bases respectively, with 9 bases between them. The CDR3 spells CASSQDVDDYNEQFF. The CDR3 region has the DNA TGCGCCAGCAGCCAAGATGTCGACGACTACAATGAGCAGTTCTTC.

The rearrangement links TRBV6-5 to TRBJ1-2, with D perhaps TRBD1 (5 bases). The CDR3 is made up of 15 amino acids. Trimming stripped 0 bases from V and 4 bases from J, with 12 bases between. The V gene's germline CDR1 is MNHEY and CDR2 SVGAGI. The CDR3 is CASSYSGTGLYGYTF. CDR3 bases: TGTGCCAGCAGTTACTCAGGGACGGGACTCTATGGCTACACCTTC.